These 12 T cell receptor beta chains share one sample of origin, sequenced in a study of T cell clonality in common variable immunodeficiency. The method was immunoSEQ multiplex PCR; TCRdb's version includes in-frame clones alone and lacks a portion of them. This sample comprises about 34,000 clones, none seen once only. The material sequenced was peripheral blood mononuclear cells. The receptors stem from a person aged 18 to 70 in good health.

This clone was found many times. The read gets to within 3 residues of the CDR3 end, and the germline J gene fills in the rest. The chain combines TRBV5-1 with TRBJ1-5; 8 nucleotides align to TRBD1. The V gene end was trimmed by 6 bases and the J gene end by 6 bases; junction bases not matched to a gene: 8. Germline CDR1 and CDR2: SGHRS and YFSETQ. The CDR3 consists of 14 residues. The DNA read from the CDR3 is TGCGCCAGCAAGGTTGGGACAGGCGGTCAGCCC. Translating it yields CASKVGTGGQP. The whole CDR3 sequence reads CASKVGTGGQPQHF.

This clone has ten or more counts. The read comes to an end 3 residues before the CDR3 does, leaving the germline J gene to fill in the end. The V call is TRBV28, the J call TRBJ2-7; TRBD1 is a possible D gene (5 bases). The germline V and J ends were trimmed by 6 bases and 6 bases, with 6 bases remaining between them. CDR3 length: 10 residues. The germline gives CDR1 MDHEN, CDR2 SYDVKM. The CDR3 DNA, read in part, is TGTGCCAGCAGCGACAGCGAG. Amino acid sequence: CASSDSE. The complete CDR3 reads CASSDSEQYF.

This clone was detected many times. The CDR3 is CAWEGGPGANVLTF. The sequenced part of the CDR3 DNA is TGTGCCTGGGAAGGGGGTCCTGGGGCCAACGTC. The chain recombines TRBV30 with TRBJ2-6, with D possibly being TRBD1 (6 bases). The read terminates 3 residues ahead of where the CDR3 ends, so the germline J gene completes it. The germline V gene encodes CDR1 GTSNPN and CDR2 SVGIG (reference sequence). Trimming took off 5 bases at V and 2 bases at J, with 10 bases between the two ends. The CDR3 consists of 14 residues.

This clone was observed many times. The CDR3 end lies 3 residues beyond the end of the read and is filled in from the germline J gene. V is TRBV19 and J is TRBJ2-3, with TRBD1 matching 9 bases. The length of the CDR3 is 15 residues. The junction had 5 bases not matched to a gene; V was cut back by 7 bases and J by 0 bases. The germline V gene has CDR1 LNHDA and CDR2 SQIVND (reference sequence). This CDR3 is CASKSGTGSTDTQYF. CDR3 bases read: TGTGCCAGTAAGTCCGGGACAGGGAGCACAGATACG.

This clone was seen at least ten times. The missing CDR3 end, 3 residues past where the read stops, is filled in from the germline J gene. The rearrangement uses TRBV7-6 and TRBJ2-3, with 8 bases that match TRBD2. V lost 0 bases to trimming and J lost 3 bases; unmatched junction nucleotides: 8. The CDR3 contains 17 residues. Germline-derived CDR1 and CDR2 are SGHVS and FNYEAQ. The CDR3 loop reads CASSLAGGLAFTDTQYF. CDR3 DNA, as far as it was read: TGTGCCAGCAGCTTAGCCGGTGGACTAGCATTTACAGATACG.

This clone was found a few times. The CDR3 reads CASRLAGGGLPDTQYF. The covered CDR3 bases are TGTGCCAGTAGGCTAGCGGGAGGGGGTTTGCCAGATACG. The V and J genes are TRBV19 and TRBJ2-3; 12 positions match TRBD2. Coverage ceases 3 residues before the CDR3 finishes, and the germline J gene fills in the end. The CDR3 is 16 residues long. Trimming took 6 bases from V and 4 from J; bases not matched to a gene: 8. Germline CDR1 LNHDA, CDR2 SQIVND (reference sequence).

This clone was recorded many times. The DNA ends 3 residues before the CDR3 does, and the rest of the CDR3 is filled in from the germline J gene. This chain joins TRBV6-1 and TRBJ1-1, with D hard to call. Germline assignment: CDR1 MNHNS and CDR2 SASEGT. CDR3 size: 13 residues. The V and J ends lost 3 bases and 2 bases respectively, with 7 bases between them. The sequenced part of the CDR3 DNA is TGTGCCAGCAGTGATTTGGCTAACACTGAA. Residues: CASSDLANTE. The full CDR3 is CASSDLANTEAFF.

This clone was observed at least ten times. The read gets to within 3 residues of the CDR3 end, and the germline J gene fills in the rest. Other DNA sequences in this sample translate to the same CDR3. This chain uses TRBV5-1 with TRBJ1-4; TRBD1 matches at 9 bases. V dropped 1 base and J dropped 7; count of bases not matched to a gene: 5. Germline V gene sequence: CDR1 SGHRS, CDR2 YFSETQ. This CDR3 spans 15 amino acids. The sequenced part of the CDR3 DNA is TGCGCCAGCAGCTTGAATCCGGGACAGGGTGAAAAA. Translated: CASSLNPGQGEK. The full CDR3 reads CASSLNPGQGEKLFF.

In this sample, this clone turned up many times. The CDR3 extends 3 residues past the end of the read, so its final part is completed from the germline J gene. J is TRBJ1-2 and V is TRBV10-3, with D possibly being TRBD1 (6 bases). Germline V gene data show CDR1 as ENHRY and CDR2 as SYGVKD. There are 16 residues in the CDR3. V was cut by 3 bases and J by 4 bases, with 18 bases left in between. CDR3 sequence: CAISDPNLQGPYGYTF. Partial CDR3 DNA: TGTGCCATCAGTGACCCGAACCTACAGGGTCCCTATGGC.

This clone was observed many times. The read ends 3 residues early relative to the CDR3; the germline J gene fills the gap. The rearrangement links TRBV6-1 to TRBJ2-3; D is undetermined. The germline CDR1 and CDR2 sequences are MNHNS and SASEGT. This CDR3 region has 15 residues. V was clipped by 1 base and J by 4 bases, with 12 bases between them. The chain's CDR3 is CASSEVWLPADTQYF. The part of the CDR3 DNA that was read is TGTGCCAGCAGTGAAGTGTGGCTCCCCGCAGATACG.

This clone has a count of ten or more. The read comes to an end 3 residues before the CDR3 does, leaving the germline J gene to fill in the end. The rearrangement links TRBV4-1 to TRBJ1-2; tentative D call: TRBD1 (6 bases). Germline CDR1 is MGHRA and CDR2 is YSYEKL. The CDR3 covers 14 residues. Between the trimmed V and J ends, which lost 0 bases and 5 bases, there was a span of 10 bases. The CDR3 reads CASSQETGRYGYTF. Incomplete CDR3 DNA: TGCGCCAGCAGCCAAGAAACAGGGAGGTATGGC.

This clone has ten or more counts. The sequence runs out 3 residues before the end of the CDR3; the remainder is reconstructed from the germline J gene. The J gene is TRBJ2-7, the V gene TRBV6-1; either TRBD1 or TRBD2 may supply D (7 bases each). CDR3 size: 15 residues. Germline CDR1 and CDR2: MNHNS and SASEGT. V lost 1 base to trimming and J lost 5 bases, with 15 bases between them. The chain's CDR3 is CASSEGGGGAHEQYF. The CDR3 bases that were read are TGTGCCAGCAGTGAAGGGGGAGGGGGCGCCCACGAG.